This T cell receptor (beta chain) was documented in a study of blood T cells in healthy people across ages. For the study at large: Every two T cells gave about one barcoded beta molecule via template switching. Findings of the study overall: Greater diversity and more naive CD4+ cells were seen in long-lived donors than in aged donors.

This clonotype turned up a few times. Antigen specificity is unknown. Germline V gene lookup returns CDR1 SGHVS and CDR2 FQNEAQ. V gave up 1 base and J gave up 2 bases, with 17 bases separating them. This CDR3 contains 17 residues. Alongside a J-beta primer mix, a sample-barcoded 5' primer served in a second PCR lasting roughly 6 to 11 cycles. TCRdb re-analysed the 5' RACE reads in MiXCR, keeping a single row per CDR3 protein. The table lists under 2,000,000 distinct CDR3 sequences, approximately 50% of them singletons. The receptor comes from a middle-aged woman in good health. The genes are TRBV7-8 and TRBJ2-5; D is undetermined. Sequenced material: blood. CDR3 DNA: TGTGCCAGCAGCTTAGGCGATTTTGGCTATTCACAAGAGACCCAGTACTTC. Protein sequence: CASSLGDFGYSQETQYF.